This entry features one TCR beta chain sequence. Its antigen remains unidentified. The junction had 13 bases not matched to a gene; V was cut back by 4 bases and J by 4 bases. Per the germline V gene, CDR1 is MNHNS and CDR2 is SASEGT. This CDR3 region has 17 residues. Sequenced by immunoSEQ multiplex PCR; TCRdb stores in-frame clones only, minus some. The sample holds roughly 61,000 clones; over 85% are singletons and the top ten take roughly 3.5%. No infections or other immune events were documented during collection. This sample was taken from a study of identifying expanded T cells in peripheral blood. Regarding the study as a whole: Over about two and four weeks, about 15 and 19 clones changed, versus roughly 1.2 between replicates. Variance in clone template counts between approximately two-week samples significantly increased with total template count across all healthy donors.

The V call is TRBV6-1, the J call TRBJ2-1, with 7 positions matching TRBD2. This clonotype originated in a person aged 18 to 70 in good health. The sequencing input was blood. The CDR3: CASSAQSPAGWYNEQFF. CDR3 DNA sequence: TGTGCCAGCAGTGCCCAGAGCCCAGCGGGGTGGTACAATGAGCAGTTCTTC.